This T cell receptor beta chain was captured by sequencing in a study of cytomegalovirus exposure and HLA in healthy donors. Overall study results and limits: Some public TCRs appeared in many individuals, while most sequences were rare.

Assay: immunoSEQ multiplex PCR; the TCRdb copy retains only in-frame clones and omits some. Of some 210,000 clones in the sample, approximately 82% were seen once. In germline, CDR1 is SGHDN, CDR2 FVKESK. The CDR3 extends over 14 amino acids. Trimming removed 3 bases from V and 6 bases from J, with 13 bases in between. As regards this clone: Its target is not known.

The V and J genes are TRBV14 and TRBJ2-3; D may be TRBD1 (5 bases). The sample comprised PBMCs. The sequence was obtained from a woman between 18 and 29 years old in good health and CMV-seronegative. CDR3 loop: CASSQRQPADTQYF. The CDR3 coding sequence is TGTGCCAGCAGCCAGAGACAGCCGGCGGATACGCAGTATTTT.